This is a list of T cell receptor beta chains from one sample in a study of response to subunit inactivated influenza vaccine. TCRdb used MiXCR to reprocess the RT-PCR reads, holding one entry per CDR3 protein. The sample includes about 650,000 distinct CDR3 sequences, about 14% of them seen just once. The sample consisted of PBMCs from blood, taken approximately 15 days before vaccination. The origin of the receptors is a man between 50 and 59 years old who received an inactivated influenza vaccine. The CDR3 runs from the conserved cysteine through the conserved F or W. D genes are given only for firm matches. Size is stated for part of the rows, as once, few or many counts, or as a class when the clone is expanded.

>TRBJ2-5|.|TRBV12-3/TRBV12-4|many
CASSLVSRQETQYF
TGTGCCAGCAGTTTAGTTTCCAGGCAAGAGACCCAGTACTTC
>TRBJ2-7|TRBD1|TRBV12-3/TRBV12-4|many
CASSLYRGRYEQYF
TGTGCCAGCAGTTTATACAGGGGGAGGTACGAGCAGTACTTC
>TRBJ2-7|.|TRBV3-1|few
CASSQDILGSYEQYF
TGTGCCAGCAGCCAAGATATTTTGGGGTCCTACGAGCAGTACTTC
>TRBJ2-1|.|TRBV20-1|few
CSARFLSGVFIDEQFF
TGCAGTGCTAGATTTCTTTCGGGAGTTTTTATCGATGAGCAGTTCTTC
>TRBJ2-7|.|TRBV28|.
CASSFVGDDTYEQYF
TGTGCCAGCAGTTTTGTCGGAGACGACACCTACGAGCAGTACTTC
>TRBJ2-7|TRBD1|TRBV11-1|.
CASSRTGVEQHF
TGTGCCAGCAGCAGAACAGGGGTCGAGCAGCACTTC
>TRBJ2-2|TRBD2|TRBV5-1|few
CASSGAGGTNTGELFF
TGCGCCAGCAGCGGAGCGGGGGGTACGAACACCGGGGAGCTGTTTTTT
>TRBJ2-2|.|TRBV7-8|.
CASSWSLRLDTGELFF
TGTGCCAGCAGCTGGTCCTTAAGGCTTGACACCGGGGAGCTGTTTTTT
>TRBJ2-2|.|TRBV20-1|.
CSARERPTGELFF
TGCAGTGCTAGAGAACGACCCACCGGGGAGCTGTTTTTT
>TRBJ2-3|TRBD1|TRBV5-1|.
CASSLRGQGNTDTQYF
TGCGCCAGCAGCCTGCGGGGACAGGGAAACACAGATACGCAGTATTTT
>TRBJ1-6|TRBD1|TRBV6-5|.
CASSYGQGEAPLDNSPLHF
TGTGCCAGCAGTTACGGACAGGGGGAAGCCCCACTGGATAATTCACCCCTCCACTTT